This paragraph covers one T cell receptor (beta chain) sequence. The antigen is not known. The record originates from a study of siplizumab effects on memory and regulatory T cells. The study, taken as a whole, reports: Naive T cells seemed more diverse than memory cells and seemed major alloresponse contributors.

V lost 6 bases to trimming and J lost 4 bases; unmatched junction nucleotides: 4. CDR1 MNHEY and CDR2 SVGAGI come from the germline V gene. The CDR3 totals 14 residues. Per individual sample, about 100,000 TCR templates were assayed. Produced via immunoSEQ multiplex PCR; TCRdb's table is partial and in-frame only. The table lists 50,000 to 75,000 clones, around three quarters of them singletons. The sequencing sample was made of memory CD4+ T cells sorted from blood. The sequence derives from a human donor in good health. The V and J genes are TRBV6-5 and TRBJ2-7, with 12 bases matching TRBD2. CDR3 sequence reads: CASSPGLAGYEQYF. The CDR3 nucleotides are TGTGCCAGCAGCCCCGGACTAGCGGGGTACGAGCAGTACTTC.